Given below is one T cell receptor beta chain in context. These data belong to a study of blood T cells in healthy people across ages. Primed by a sample-barcoded 5' primer and a J-beta primer mix, a second PCR proceeded for 7 to 11 cycles. TCRdb reprocessed the 5' RACE reads via MiXCR and lists one record per CDR3 protein. There are approximately 800,000 distinct CDR3 sequences in the sample; more than 25% occur only once, and 2.5% to 3.5% lies in the top ten. The sample also formed part of further work on T cells of mothers and their children. From that paper: Three healthy Caucasian mothers and their six children were the donors.

The sequence derives from a boy between 5 and 17 years old in good health. What was sequenced was blood.

The CDR3 nucleotides read TGTGCCAGCAGTCTAGCAGGGGAGGGCACCGGGGAGCTGTTTTTT. This gives the protein CASSLAGEGTGELFF. The chain carries TRBV27 and TRBJ2-2, with D possibly matching TRBD2 (7 bases). Trimming took 5 bases from V and 4 from J, leaving 14 bases between them. Germline lookup yields CDR1 MNHEY and CDR2 SMNVEV (reference sequence). The CDR3 covers 15 residues.